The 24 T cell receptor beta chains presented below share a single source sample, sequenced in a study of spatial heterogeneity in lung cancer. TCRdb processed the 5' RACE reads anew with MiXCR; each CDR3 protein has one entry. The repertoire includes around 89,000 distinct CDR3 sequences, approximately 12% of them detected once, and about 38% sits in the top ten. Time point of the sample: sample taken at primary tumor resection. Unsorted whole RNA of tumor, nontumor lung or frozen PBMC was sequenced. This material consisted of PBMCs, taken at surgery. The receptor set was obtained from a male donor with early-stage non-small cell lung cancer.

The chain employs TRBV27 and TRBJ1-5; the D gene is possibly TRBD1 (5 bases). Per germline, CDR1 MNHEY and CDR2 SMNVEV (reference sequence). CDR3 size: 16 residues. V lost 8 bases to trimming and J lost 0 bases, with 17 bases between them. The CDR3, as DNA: TGTGCCAGCCGACCGGGACTTCTTTATAGCAATCAGCCCCAGCATTTT. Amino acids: CASRPGLLYSNQPQHF.

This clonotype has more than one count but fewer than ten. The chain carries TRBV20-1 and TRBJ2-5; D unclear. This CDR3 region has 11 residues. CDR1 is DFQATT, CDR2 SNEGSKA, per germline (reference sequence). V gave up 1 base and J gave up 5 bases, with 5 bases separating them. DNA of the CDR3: TGCAGTGCTAGAGCACGGGAGACCCAGTACTTC. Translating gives CSARARETQYF.

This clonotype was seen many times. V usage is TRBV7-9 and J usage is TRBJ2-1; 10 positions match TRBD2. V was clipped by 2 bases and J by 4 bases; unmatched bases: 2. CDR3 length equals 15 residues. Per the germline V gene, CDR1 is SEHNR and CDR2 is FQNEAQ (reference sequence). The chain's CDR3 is CASSLLAGGYNEQFF. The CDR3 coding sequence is TGTGCCAGCAGCTTATTAGCGGGAGGTTACAATGAGCAGTTCTTC.

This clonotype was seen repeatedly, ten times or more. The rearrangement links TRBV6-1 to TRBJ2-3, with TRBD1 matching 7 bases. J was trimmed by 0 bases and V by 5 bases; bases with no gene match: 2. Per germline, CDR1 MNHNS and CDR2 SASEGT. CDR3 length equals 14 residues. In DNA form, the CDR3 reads TGTGCCAGCAGTAGGGACAGAAGCACAGATACGCAGTATTTT. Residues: CASSRDRSTDTQYF.

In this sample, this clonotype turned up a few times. The CDR3 loop is CASSYPKTGSGDLNTEAFF. The CDR3 nucleotides read TGTGCCAGCAGTTACCCTAAGACAGGGTCAGGAGACTTGAACACTGAAGCTTTCTTT. This chain uses TRBV6-6 with TRBJ1-1, with TRBD1 matching 7 bases. The junction had 15 bases not matched to a gene; V was cut back by 2 bases and J by 0 bases. This CDR3 region has 19 residues. The V gene's germline CDR1 is MNHNY and CDR2 SVGAGI (reference sequence).

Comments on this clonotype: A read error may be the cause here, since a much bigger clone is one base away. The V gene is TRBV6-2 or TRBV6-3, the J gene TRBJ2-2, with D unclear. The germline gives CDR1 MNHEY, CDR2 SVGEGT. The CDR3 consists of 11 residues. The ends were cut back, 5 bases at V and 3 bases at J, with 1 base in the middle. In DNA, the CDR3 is TGTGCCAGCAGTGACACCGGGGAGCTGTTTTTT. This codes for CASSDTGELFF.

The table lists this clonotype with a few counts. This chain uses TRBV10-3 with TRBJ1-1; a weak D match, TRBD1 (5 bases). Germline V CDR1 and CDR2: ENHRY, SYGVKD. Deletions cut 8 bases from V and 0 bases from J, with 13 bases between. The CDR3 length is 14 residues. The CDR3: CAIGTGYMNTEAFF. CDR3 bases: TGTGCCATCGGGACGGGGTACATGAACACTGAAGCTTTCTTT.

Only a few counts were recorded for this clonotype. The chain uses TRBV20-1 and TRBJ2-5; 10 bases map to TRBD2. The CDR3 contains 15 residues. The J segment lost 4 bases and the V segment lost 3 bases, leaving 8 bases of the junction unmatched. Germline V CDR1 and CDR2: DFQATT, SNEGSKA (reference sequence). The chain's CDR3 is CSASRPSGRRETQYF. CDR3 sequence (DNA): TGCAGTGCTAGCCGCCCTAGCGGGAGAAGAGAGACCCAGTACTTC.

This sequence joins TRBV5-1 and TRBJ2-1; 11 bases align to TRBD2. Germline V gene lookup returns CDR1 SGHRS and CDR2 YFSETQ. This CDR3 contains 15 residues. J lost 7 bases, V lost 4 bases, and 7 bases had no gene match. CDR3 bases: TGCGCCAGCAGCCAACTAGCGGGAGTAGGAAATGAGCAGTTCTTC. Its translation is CASSQLAGVGNEQFF.

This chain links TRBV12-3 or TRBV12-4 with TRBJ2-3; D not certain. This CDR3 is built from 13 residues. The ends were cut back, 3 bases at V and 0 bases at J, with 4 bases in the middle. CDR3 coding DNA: TGTGCCAGCAGTTTTTGGAGCACAGATACGCAGTATTTT. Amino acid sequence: CASSFWSTDTQYF.

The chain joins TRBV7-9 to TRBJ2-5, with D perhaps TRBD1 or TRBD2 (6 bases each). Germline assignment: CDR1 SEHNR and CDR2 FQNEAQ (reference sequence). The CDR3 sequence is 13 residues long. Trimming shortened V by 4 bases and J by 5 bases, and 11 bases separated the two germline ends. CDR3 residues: CASSSGGGETQYF. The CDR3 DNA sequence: TGTGCCAGCAGCTCCGGGGGCGGGGAGACCCAGTACTTC.

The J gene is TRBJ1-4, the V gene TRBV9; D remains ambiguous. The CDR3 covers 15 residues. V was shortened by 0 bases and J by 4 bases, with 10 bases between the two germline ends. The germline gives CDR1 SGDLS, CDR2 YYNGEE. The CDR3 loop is CASSVVGQNNEKLFF. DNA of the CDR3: TGTGCCAGCAGCGTAGTCGGGCAGAATAATGAAAAACTGTTTTTT.

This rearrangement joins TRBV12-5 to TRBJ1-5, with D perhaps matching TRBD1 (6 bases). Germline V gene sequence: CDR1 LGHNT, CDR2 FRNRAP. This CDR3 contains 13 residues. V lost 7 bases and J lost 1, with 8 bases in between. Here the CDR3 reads CASADRSNQPQHF. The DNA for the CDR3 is TGTGCTAGTGCCGACAGGAGCAATCAGCCCCAGCATTTT. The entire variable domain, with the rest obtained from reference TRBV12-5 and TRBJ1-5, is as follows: DARVTQTPRHKVTEMGQEVTMRCQPILGHNTVFWYRQTMMQGLELLAYFRNRAPLDDSGMPKDRFSAEMPDATLATLKIQPSEPRDSAVYFCASADRSNQPQHFGDGTRLSIL.

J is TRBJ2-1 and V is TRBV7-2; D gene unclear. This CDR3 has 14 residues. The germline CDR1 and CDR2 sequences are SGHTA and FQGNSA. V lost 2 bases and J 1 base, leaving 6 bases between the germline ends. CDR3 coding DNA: TGTGCCAGCAGCTTACAGCGTTCCTACAATGAGCAGTTCTTC. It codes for CASSLQRSYNEQFF. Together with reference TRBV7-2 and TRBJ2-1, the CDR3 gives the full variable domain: GAGVSQSPSNKVTEKGKDVELRCDPISGHTALYWYRQSLGQGLEFLIYFQGNSAPDKSGLPSDRFSAERTGGSVSTLTIQRTQQEDSAVYLCASSLQRSYNEQFFGPGTRLTVL.

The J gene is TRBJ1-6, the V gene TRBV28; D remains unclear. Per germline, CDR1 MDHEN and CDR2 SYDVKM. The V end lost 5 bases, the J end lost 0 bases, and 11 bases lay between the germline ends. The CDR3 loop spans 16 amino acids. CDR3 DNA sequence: TGTGCCAGCAGTCCTATCGGTAGCTCCTATAATTCACCCCTCCACTTT. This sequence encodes CASSPIGSSYNSPLHF.

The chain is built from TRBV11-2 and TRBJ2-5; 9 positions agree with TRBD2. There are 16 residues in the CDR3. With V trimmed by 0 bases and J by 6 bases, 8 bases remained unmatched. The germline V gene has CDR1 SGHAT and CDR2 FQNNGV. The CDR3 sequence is CASSLDFAGGPKTQYF. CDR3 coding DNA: TGTGCCAGCAGCTTAGATTTCGCGGGGGGGCCGAAGACCCAGTACTTC.

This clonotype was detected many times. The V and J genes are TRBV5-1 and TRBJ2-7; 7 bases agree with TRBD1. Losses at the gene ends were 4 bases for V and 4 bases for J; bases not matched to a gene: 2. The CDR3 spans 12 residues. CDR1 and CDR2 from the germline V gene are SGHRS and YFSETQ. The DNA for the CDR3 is TGCGCCAGCAGCGGGGACAGTTACGAGCAGTACTTC. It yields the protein CASSGDSYEQYF.

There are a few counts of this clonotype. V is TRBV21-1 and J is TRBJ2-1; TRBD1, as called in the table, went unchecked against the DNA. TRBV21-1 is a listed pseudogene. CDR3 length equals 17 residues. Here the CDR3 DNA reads TGTGCCAGCAGCAACGATCCCCCGGGACAGGGGTGCAATGAGCAGTTCTTC. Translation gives CASSNDPPGQGCNEQFF.

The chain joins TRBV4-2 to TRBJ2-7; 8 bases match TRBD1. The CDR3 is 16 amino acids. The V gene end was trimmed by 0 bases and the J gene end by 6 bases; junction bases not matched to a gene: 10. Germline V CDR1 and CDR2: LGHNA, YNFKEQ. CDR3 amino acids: CASSQDIWDRRGEQYF. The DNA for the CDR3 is TGTGCCAGCAGCCAAGATATTTGGGACAGGAGGGGCGAGCAGTACTTC.

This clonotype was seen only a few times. CDR3 amino acids: CATGDGSSYEQYF. For the CDR3, the DNA is TGTGCCACCGGGGACGGGAGCTCCTACGAGCAGTACTTC. The rearrangement joins TRBV24-1 to TRBJ2-7, with D possibly TRBD2 on 6 matching bases. The CDR3 sequence is 13 residues long. From germline, CDR1 is KGHDR and CDR2 SFDVKD. V lost 9 bases to trimming and J lost 0 bases, with 11 bases between them.

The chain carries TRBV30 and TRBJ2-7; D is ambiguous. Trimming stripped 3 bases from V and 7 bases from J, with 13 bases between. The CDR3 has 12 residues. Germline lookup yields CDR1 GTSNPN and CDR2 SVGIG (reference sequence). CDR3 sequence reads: CAWRSPPGEQYF. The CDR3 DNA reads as TGTGCCTGGAGATCACCTCCCGGTGAGCAGTACTTC.

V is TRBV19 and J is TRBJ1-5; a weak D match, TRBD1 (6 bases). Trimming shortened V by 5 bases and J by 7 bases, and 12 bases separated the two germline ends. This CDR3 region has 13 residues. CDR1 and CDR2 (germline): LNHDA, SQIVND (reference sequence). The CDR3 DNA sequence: TGTGCCAGTAGTCGGGGGCGAGGGCAGCCCCAGCATTTT. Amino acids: CASSRGRGQPQHF.

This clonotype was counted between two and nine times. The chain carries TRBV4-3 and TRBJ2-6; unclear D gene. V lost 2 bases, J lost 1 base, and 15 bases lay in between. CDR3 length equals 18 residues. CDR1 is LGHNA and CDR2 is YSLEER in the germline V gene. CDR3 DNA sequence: TGCGCCAGCAGCCAAATGGACGACTGGGAATCTGGGGCCAACGTCCTGACTTTC. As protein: CASSQMDDWESGANVLTF.

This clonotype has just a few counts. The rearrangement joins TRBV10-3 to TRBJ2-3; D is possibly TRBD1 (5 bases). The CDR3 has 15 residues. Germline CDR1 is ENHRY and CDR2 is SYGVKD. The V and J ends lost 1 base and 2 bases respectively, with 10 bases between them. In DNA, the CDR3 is TGTGCCATCAGTGAGTGGCAGGGATTCACAGATACGCAGTATTTT. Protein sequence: CAISEWQGFTDTQYF.